This T cell receptor (beta chain) was sequenced in a study of blood T cell repertoires in COVID-19. Study at large: Italy, Spain and the United States were the sources of the convalescent and acute COVID-19 samples. Sample material is recorded as cDNA or gDNA derived from T cells, B-cell-depleted T cells, or PBMCs.

Participants were aged about 18 to 100 years, lived in 20 to 30 US areas, and enrolled virtually. CDR1 LNHDA and CDR2 SQIVND come from the germline V gene (reference sequence). V shed 3 bases and J shed 8 bases, with 13 bases lying between them. The CDR3 loop spans 14 amino acids. Original methodology: Amplification of reference gene primers provided the estimated nucleated cell counts. Assay used: immunoSEQ multiplex PCR; TCRdb lists only in-frame clones, some missing. V and J calls plus clone size are reproduced from that table; the DNA served to infer D and trimming. Among some 240,000 clones listed, under 90% were seen once.

The sequence was obtained from a man younger than 40 with acute COVID-19. The chain uses TRBV19 and TRBJ1-4, with D hard to call. The specimen sequenced was PBMCs or T cells enriched from blood (not recorded which). The DNA of the CDR3 is TGTGCCAGTAGTATGGGTCAGCGAAGGGAAAAACTGTTTTTT. As protein: CASSMGQRREKLFF.